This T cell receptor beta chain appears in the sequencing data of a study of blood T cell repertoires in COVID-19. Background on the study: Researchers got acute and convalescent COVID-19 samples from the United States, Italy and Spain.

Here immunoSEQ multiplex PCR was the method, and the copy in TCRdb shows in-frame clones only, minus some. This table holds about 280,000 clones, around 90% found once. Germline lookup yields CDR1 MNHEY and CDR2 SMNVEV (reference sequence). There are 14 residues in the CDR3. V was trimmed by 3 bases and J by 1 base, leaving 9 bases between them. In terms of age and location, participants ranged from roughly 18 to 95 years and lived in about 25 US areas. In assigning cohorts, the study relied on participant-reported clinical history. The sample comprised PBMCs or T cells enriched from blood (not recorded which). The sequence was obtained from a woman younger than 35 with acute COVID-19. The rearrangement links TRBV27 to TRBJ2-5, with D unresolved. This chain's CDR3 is CASSFGLSQETQYF. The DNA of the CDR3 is TGTGCCAGCAGTTTCGGTCTATCCCAAGAGACCCAGTACTTC.